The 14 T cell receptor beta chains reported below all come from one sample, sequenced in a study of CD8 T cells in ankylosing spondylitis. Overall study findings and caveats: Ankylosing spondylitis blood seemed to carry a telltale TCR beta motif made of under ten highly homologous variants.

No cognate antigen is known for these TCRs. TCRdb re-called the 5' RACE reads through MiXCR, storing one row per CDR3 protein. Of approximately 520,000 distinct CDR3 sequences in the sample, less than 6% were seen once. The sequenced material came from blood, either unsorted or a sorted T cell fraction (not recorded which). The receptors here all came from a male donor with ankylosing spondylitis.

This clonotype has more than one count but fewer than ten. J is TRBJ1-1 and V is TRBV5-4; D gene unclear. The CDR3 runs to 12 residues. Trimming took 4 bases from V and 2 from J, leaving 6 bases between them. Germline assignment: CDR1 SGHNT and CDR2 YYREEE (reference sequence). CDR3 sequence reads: CASSEINTEAFF. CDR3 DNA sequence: TGTGCCAGCAGCGAGATCAACACTGAAGCTTTCTTT. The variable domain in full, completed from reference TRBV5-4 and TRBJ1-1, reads ETGVTQSPTHLIKTRGQQVTLRCSSQSGHNTVSWYQQALGQGPQFIFQYYREEENGRGNFPPRFSGLQFPNYSSELNVNALELDDSALYLCASSEINTEAFFGQGTRLTVV.

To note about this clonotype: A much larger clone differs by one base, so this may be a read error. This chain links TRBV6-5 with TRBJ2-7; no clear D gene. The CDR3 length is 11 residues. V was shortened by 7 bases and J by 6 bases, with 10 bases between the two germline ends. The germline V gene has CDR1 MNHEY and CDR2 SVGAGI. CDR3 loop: CASILRSEQYF. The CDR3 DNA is TGTGCCAGCATCCTACGATCCGAGCAGTACTTC.

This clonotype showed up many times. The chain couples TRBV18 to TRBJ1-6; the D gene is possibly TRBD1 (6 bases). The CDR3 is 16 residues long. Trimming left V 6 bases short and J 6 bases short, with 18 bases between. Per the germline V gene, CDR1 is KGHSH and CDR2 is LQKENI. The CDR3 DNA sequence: TGTGCCAGCTCTCGTAACCGACAGGAGGTTAATTCACCCCTCCACTTT. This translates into CASSRNRQEVNSPLHF.

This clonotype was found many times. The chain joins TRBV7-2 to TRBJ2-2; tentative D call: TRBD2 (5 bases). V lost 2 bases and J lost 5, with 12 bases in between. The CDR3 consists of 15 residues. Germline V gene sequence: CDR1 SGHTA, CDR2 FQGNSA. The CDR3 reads CASSLYGSLTGELFF. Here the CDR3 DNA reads TGTGCCAGCAGCTTATATGGGAGTTTGACCGGGGAGCTGTTTTTT.

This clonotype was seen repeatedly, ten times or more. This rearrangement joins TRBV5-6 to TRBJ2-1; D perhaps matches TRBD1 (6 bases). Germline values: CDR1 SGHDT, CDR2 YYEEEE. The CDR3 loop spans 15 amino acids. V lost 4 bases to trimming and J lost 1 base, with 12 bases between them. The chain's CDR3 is CASSPGTRSYNEQFF. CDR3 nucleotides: TGTGCCAGCAGCCCCGGGACACGGTCCTACAATGAGCAGTTCTTC.

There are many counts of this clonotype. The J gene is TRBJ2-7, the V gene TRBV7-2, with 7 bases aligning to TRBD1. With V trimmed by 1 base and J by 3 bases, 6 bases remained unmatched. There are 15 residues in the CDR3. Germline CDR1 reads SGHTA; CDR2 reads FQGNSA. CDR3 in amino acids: CASSLVGTANYEQYF. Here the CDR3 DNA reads TGTGCCAGCAGCTTAGTGGGGACAGCCAACTACGAGCAGTACTTC.

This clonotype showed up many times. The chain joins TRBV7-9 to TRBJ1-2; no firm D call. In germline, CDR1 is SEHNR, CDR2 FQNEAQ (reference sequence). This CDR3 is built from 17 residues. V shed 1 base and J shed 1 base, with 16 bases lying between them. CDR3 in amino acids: CASSLDSGYQLNYGYTF. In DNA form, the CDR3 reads TGTGCCAGCAGCTTAGATTCGGGGTACCAACTTAACTATGGCTACACCTTC.

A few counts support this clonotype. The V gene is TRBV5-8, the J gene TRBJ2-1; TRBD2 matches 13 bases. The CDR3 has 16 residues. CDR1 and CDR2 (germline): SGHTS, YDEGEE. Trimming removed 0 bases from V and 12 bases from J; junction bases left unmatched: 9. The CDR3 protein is CASSLVPGLAGSAQFF. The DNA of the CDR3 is TGTGCCAGCAGCTTGGTTCCGGGACTAGCGGGAAGCGCGCAGTTCTTC. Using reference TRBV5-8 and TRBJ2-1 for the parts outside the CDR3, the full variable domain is EAGVTQSPTHLIKTRGQQATLRCSPISGHTSVYWYQQALGLGLQFLLWYDEGEERNRGNFPPRFSGRQFPNYSSELNVNALELEDSALYLCASSLVPGLAGSAQFFGPGTRLTVL.

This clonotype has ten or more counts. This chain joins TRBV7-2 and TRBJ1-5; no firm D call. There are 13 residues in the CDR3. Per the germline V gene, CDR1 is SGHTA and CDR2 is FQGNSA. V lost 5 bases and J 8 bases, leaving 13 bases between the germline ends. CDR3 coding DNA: TGTGCCAGCAGCCCCTCGGGAGGGAAGCCCCAGCATTTT. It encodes CASSPSGGKPQHF. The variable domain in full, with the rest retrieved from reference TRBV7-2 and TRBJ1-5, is GAGVSQSPSNKVTEKGKDVELRCDPISGHTALYWYRQSLGQGLEFLIYFQGNSAPDKSGLPSDRFSAERTGGSVSTLTIQRTQQEDSAVYLCASSPSGGKPQHFGDGTRLSIL.

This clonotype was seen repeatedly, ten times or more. CDR3 DNA: TGCAGCGTTGCCAGGGAAACCTACAATGAGCAGTTCTTC. Its translation: CSVARETYNEQFF. The gene calls are TRBV29-1 and TRBJ2-1; weak D call: TRBD1 (5 bases). Trimming pared 4 bases from V and 2 bases from J, leaving 9 bases between. The germline V gene encodes CDR1 SQVTM and CDR2 ANQGSEA. The CDR3 is 13 amino acids.

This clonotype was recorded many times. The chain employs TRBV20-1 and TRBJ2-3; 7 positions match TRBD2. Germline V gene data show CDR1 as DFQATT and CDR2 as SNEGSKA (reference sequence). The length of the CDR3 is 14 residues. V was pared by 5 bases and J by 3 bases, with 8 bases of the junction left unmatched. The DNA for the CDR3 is TGCAGTGCTGGAGGACTAGAGGGTACAGATACGCAGTATTTT. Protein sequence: CSAGGLEGTDTQYF.

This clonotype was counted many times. CDR3 region: CAISGRTSGLDEQFF. CDR3 sequence (DNA): TGTGCCATCAGTGGTCGGACTAGTGGTTTGGATGAGCAGTTCTTC. The chain joins TRBV10-3 to TRBJ2-1, with TRBD2 matching 7 bases. The CDR3 is 15 amino acids. The junction had 11 bases not matched to a gene; V was cut back by 4 bases and J by 8 bases. Per the germline V gene, CDR1 is ENHRY and CDR2 is SYGVKD.

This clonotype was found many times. CDR3 nucleotide sequence: TGTGCCAGCAGCTTAAGTACCCGAGAGACCCAGTACTTC. Protein: CASSLSTRETQYF. The rearrangement uses TRBV7-9 and TRBJ2-5, with D unclear. The germline V gene encodes CDR1 SEHNR and CDR2 FQNEAQ (reference sequence). V was trimmed by 2 bases and J by 4 bases, leaving 8 bases between them. The CDR3 runs 13 residues.

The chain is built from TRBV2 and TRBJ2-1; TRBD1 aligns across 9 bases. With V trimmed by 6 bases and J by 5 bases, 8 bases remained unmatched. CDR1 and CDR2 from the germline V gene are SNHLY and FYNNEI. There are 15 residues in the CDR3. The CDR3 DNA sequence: TGTGCCAGCAGCCCCGGGACAGGGATCAACAATGAGCAGTTCTTC. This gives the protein CASSPGTGINNEQFF.